The 20 T cell receptor beta chains listed next were all sequenced from one sample in a study of cytotoxic CD8 clonotypes in ibrutinib-treated CLL. Only in-frame clones appear in the TCRdb table, and some are missing; sequencing was by immunoSEQ multiplex PCR. The sample includes about 200,000 clones, roughly three quarters of them seen just once. The sequencing here drew on PBMCs, taken after 12 months of ibrutinib treatment. Receptors were obtained from a human donor with chronic lymphocytic leukemia.

The genes are TRBV7-2 and TRBJ2-1; D remains ambiguous. The CDR3 totals 15 residues. Germline lookup yields CDR1 SGHTA and CDR2 FQGNSA. Trimming removed 2 bases at V and 4 bases at J, with 12 bases between. In DNA form, the CDR3 reads TGTGCCAGCAGCTTAAAAGGGTTAGGGTACAATGAGCAGTTCTTC. Translated, it gives CASSLKGLGYNEQFF.

The chain employs TRBV6-1 and TRBJ1-2, with 7 bases identical to TRBD1. The CDR3 contains 13 residues. The J segment lost 7 bases and the V segment lost 6 bases, leaving 8 bases of the junction unmatched. Germline lookup yields CDR1 MNHNS and CDR2 SASEGT. The CDR3 reads CASRGTGAGGYTF. CDR3 bases: TGTGCCAGCAGGGGAACAGGGGCCGGTGGCTACACCTTC.

The rearrangement uses TRBV29-1 and TRBJ1-5; no firm D call. There are 14 residues in the CDR3. Germline assignment: CDR1 SQVTM and CDR2 ANQGSEA. V gave up 5 bases and J gave up 2 bases, with 13 bases separating them. The CDR3 bases are TGCAGCGTTCGATTTTCTGACCGCAATCAGCCCCAGCATTTT. It is translated as CSVRFSDRNQPQHF.

This chain connects TRBV9 to TRBJ2-3; D unresolved. Trimming removed 0 bases at V and 2 bases at J, with 10 bases between. From germline, CDR1 is SGDLS and CDR2 YYNGEE. This CDR3 has 15 residues. CDR3 sequence reads: CASSVVTLNTDTQYF. The CDR3 DNA follows: TGTGCCAGCAGCGTAGTGACCCTTAACACAGATACGCAGTATTTT.

With respect to this clone: Other DNA variants within this sample encode the same CDR3. This sequence joins TRBV9 and TRBJ2-6; no definite D call. This CDR3 is built from 17 residues. Germline CDR1 is SGDLS and CDR2 is YYNGEE. With 0 bases removed from V and 0 bases from J, the gap between germline ends came to 10 bases. This CDR3 reads CASSVAGRGSGANVLTF. The CDR3 nucleotides are TGTGCCAGCAGCGTAGCTGGACGTGGCTCTGGGGCCAACGTCCTGACTTTC.

This chain uses TRBV20-1 with TRBJ1-2, with D tentatively TRBD1 (6 bases). Trimming stripped 7 bases from V and 8 bases from J, with 14 bases between. Germline V CDR1 and CDR2: DFQATT, SNEGSKA (reference sequence). CDR3 length: 11 amino acids. The CDR3: CSGAGALGYTF. CDR3 DNA: TGCAGTGGGGCAGGGGCTCTCGGCTACACCTTC.

As DNA, the CDR3 is TGTGCCAGCAGACGTCGGGGGGAAGCTTTCTTT. This translates into CASRRRGEAFF. The V and J genes are TRBV6-5 and TRBJ1-1, with D perhaps TRBD1 (5 bases). With 6 bases removed from V and 8 bases from J, the gap between germline ends came to 10 bases. Germline V gives CDR1 MNHEY, CDR2 SVGAGI. This CDR3 contains 11 residues.

There are a few counts of this clone. This chain links TRBV4-1 with TRBJ2-2, with 11 bases aligning to TRBD1. Unmatched junction bases numbered 5, after V lost 4 bases and J lost 4 bases. CDR1 MGHRA and CDR2 YSYEKL come from the germline V gene. This CDR3 contains 16 residues. The DNA for the CDR3 is TGCGCCAGCAGCCCCGGACAGGGGGCCCGCACCGGGGAGCTGTTTTTT. This translates into CASSPGQGARTGELFF.

The V and J genes are TRBV4-1 and TRBJ1-5, with 8 nucleotides matching TRBD1. Germline V lookup: CDR1 MGHRA, CDR2 YSYEKL. The CDR3 contains 15 residues. V dropped 4 bases and J dropped 5; count of bases not matched to a gene: 7. CDR3 nucleotides: TGCGCCAGCAGCCTCGGACAGGGAGGGGATCAGCCCCAGCATTTT. It translates to CASSLGQGGDQPQHF.

The chain employs TRBV30 and TRBJ2-1; D is unresolved. The CDR3 spans 16 residues. CDR1 GTSNPN and CDR2 SVGIG come from the germline V gene (reference sequence). V lost 0 bases to trimming and J lost 7 bases, with 19 bases between them. The CDR3 reads CAWSVRLGEAKNEQFF. The DNA of the CDR3 is TGTGCCTGGAGTGTACGCCTCGGCGAGGCAAAAAATGAGCAGTTCTTC. The full variable domain, its missing parts supplied by reference TRBV30 and TRBJ2-1, is SQTIHQWPATLVQPVGSPLSLECTVEGTSNPNLYWYRQAAGRGLQLLFYSVGIGQISSEVPQNLSASRPQDRQFILSSKKLLLSDSGFYLCAWSVRLGEAKNEQFFGPGTRLTVL.

This chain uses TRBV7-2 with TRBJ2-3, with 12 bases fitting TRBD2. This CDR3 has 15 residues. The germline V gene has CDR1 SGHTA and CDR2 FQGNSA. The J segment lost 4 bases and the V segment lost 6 bases, leaving 5 bases of the junction unmatched. The CDR3 sequence: CASRETSGSADTQYF. The CDR3, as DNA: TGTGCCAGCAGGGAGACTAGCGGGAGTGCAGATACGCAGTATTTT. Full variable domain (outside the CDR3, taken from reference TRBV7-2 and TRBJ2-3): GAGVSQSPSNKVTEKGKDVELRCDPISGHTALYWYRQSLGQGLEFLIYFQGNSAPDKSGLPSDRFSAERTGGSVSTLTIQRTQQEDSAVYLCASRETSGSADTQYFGPGTRLTVL.

The CDR3 DNA is TGTGCCTGGAGTACCACAGGGGGCGAACTGGAAAGCAATCAGCCCCAGCATTTT. As protein: CAWSTTGGELESNQPQHF. This chain links TRBV30 with TRBJ1-5, with 9 bases that match TRBD1. V lost 2 bases, J lost 1 base, and 12 bases stayed unmatched. The CDR3 contains 18 residues. The germline CDR1 and CDR2 sequences are GTSNPN and SVGIG (reference sequence).

V is TRBV2 and J is TRBJ2-2; 9 nucleotides line up with TRBD1. Losses at the gene ends were 7 bases for V and 4 bases for J; bases not matched to a gene: 19. The CDR3 covers 19 residues. From germline, CDR1 is SNHLY and CDR2 FYNNEI. The CDR3 spells CASKTRTGQGGLGTGELFF. CDR3 in DNA: TGTGCCAGCAAAACAAGAACGGGACAGGGTGGACTAGGCACCGGGGAGCTGTTTTTT.

The chain combines TRBV30 with TRBJ1-6; D perhaps matches TRBD1 (6 bases). V lost 0 bases to trimming and J lost 7 bases, with 16 bases between them. The CDR3 has 16 residues. Germline V gene sequence: CDR1 GTSNPN, CDR2 SVGIG (reference sequence). The CDR3: CAWSVGVGASNSPLHF. CDR3 DNA: TGTGCCTGGAGTGTTGGGGTGGGGGCTTCCAATTCACCCCTCCACTTT.

This sequence joins TRBV5-1 and TRBJ2-5; a weak D match, TRBD2 (6 bases). This CDR3 is 15 amino acids long. The germline CDR1 and CDR2 sequences are SGHRS and YFSETQ. V was shortened by 1 base and J by 5 bases, with 15 bases between the two germline ends. CDR3 residues: CASSLTGQAGETQYF. The CDR3 region has the DNA TGCGCCAGCAGCTTGACGGGGCAGGCGGGGGAGACCCAGTACTTC.

This clone is a singleton in its sample. The rearrangement uses TRBV25-1 and TRBJ1-1; D is undetermined. CDR1 is MGHDK, CDR2 SYGVNS, per germline. The CDR3 is made up of 14 amino acids. The V gene lost 1 base and the J gene lost 1 base, with 7 bases spanning the gap. The chain's CDR3 is CASSELGGNTEAFF. CDR3 DNA sequence: TGTGCCAGCAGTGAATTGGGAGGGAACACTGAAGCTTTCTTT.

CDR3 loop: CASSYLAGREQFF. CDR3 DNA sequence: TGTGCCAGCAGTTACTTAGCGGGAAGGGAGCAGTTCTTC. The chain uses TRBV6-5 and TRBJ2-1; 8 bases agree with TRBD2. The V and J ends lost 1 base and 10 bases, in that order; junction bases with no gene match: 3. This CDR3 is 13 amino acids long. Germline V gives CDR1 MNHEY, CDR2 SVGAGI.

The chain has TRBV9 and TRBJ2-2; TRBD1 aligns across 8 bases. Germline CDR1 and CDR2: SGDLS and YYNGEE. V trimming: 3 bases; J trimming: 2 bases; junction bases outside the gene matches: 3. There are 15 residues in the CDR3. The CDR3 DNA reads as TGTGCCAGCAGCGGACAGGGGACCAACACCGGGGAGCTGTTTTTT. As protein: CASSGQGTNTGELFF.

This chain links TRBV30 with TRBJ2-7; 11 bases fit TRBD2. V gave up 2 bases and J gave up 2 bases; unmatched junction bases: 5. The germline V gene encodes CDR1 GTSNPN and CDR2 SVGIG (reference sequence). This CDR3 has 15 residues. The CDR3 sequence: CAWSLGTSGAYEQYF. The CDR3, as DNA: TGTGCCTGGAGTCTCGGGACTAGCGGAGCCTACGAGCAGTACTTC.

The rearrangement joins TRBV5-1 to TRBJ2-3; D may match TRBD1 or TRBD2 (6 bases each). CDR1 is SGHRS, CDR2 YFSETQ, per germline. This CDR3 comprises 12 residues. Deletions cut 7 bases from V and 2 bases from J, with 8 bases between. In DNA form, the CDR3 reads TGCGCCAGCGGGGGGCCCACAGATACGCAGTATTTT. Translated: CASGGPTDTQYF.